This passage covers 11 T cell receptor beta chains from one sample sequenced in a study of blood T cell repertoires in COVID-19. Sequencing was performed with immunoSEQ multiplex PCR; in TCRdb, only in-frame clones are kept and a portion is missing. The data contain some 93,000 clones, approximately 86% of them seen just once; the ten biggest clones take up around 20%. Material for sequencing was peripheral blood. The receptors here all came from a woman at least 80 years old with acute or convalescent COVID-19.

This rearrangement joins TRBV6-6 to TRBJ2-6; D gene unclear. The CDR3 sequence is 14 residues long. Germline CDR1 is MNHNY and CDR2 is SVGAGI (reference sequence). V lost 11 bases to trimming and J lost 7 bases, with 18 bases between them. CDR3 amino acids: CASWAPTGANVLTF. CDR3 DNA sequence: TGTGCCTCCTGGGCGCCTACCGGTGCCAACGTCCTGACTTTC.

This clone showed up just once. CDR3 in amino acids: CASSQVVQGWDYGYTF. The CDR3 DNA reads TGCGCCAGCAGCCAAGTAGTACAGGGCTGGGACTATGGCTACACCTTC. V usage is TRBV4-1 and J usage is TRBJ1-2; TRBD1 is a possible D gene (6 bases). This CDR3 comprises 16 residues. Trimming pared 1 base from V and 3 bases from J, leaving 15 bases between. The germline V gene has CDR1 MGHRA and CDR2 YSYEKL.

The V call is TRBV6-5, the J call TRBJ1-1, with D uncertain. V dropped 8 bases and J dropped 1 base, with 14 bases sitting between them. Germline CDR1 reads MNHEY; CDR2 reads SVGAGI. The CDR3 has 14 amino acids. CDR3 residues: CASQRRTPNTEAFF. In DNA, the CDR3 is TGTGCCAGCCAACGAAGAACACCGAACACTGAAGCTTTCTTT.

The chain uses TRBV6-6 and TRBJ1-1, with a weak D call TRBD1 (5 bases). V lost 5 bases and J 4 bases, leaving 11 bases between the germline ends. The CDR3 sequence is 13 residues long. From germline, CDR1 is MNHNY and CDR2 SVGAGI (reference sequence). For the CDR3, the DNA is TGTGCCAGCAGTCCCCCGGGGGGCACTGAAGCTTTCTTT. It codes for CASSPPGGTEAFF.

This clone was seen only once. CDR3 in amino acids: CASSSLGNTIYF. Written as DNA, the CDR3 is TGCGCCAGCAGCTCCTTGGGAAACACCATATATTTT. This sequence joins TRBV5-1 and TRBJ1-3, with D uncertain. The V and J ends lost 3 bases and 4 bases respectively, with 5 bases between them. Germline lookup yields CDR1 SGHRS and CDR2 YFSETQ. This CDR3 is built from 12 residues.

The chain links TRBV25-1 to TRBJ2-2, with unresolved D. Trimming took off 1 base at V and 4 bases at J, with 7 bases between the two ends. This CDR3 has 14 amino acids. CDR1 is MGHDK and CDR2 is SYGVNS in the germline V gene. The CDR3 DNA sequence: TGTGCCAGCAGTGAATCTGGGCCCACCGGGGAGCTGTTTTTT. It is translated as CASSESGPTGELFF.

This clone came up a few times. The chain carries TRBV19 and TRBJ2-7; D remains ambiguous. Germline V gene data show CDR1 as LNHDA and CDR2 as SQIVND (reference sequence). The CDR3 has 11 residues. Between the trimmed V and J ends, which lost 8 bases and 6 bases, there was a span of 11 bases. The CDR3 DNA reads TGTGCCAGTGGAGAGAGGAGCGAGCAGTACTTC. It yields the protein CASGERSEQYF. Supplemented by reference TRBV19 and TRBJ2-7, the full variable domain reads DGGITQSPKYLFRKEGQNVTLSCEQNLNHDAMYWYRQDPGQGLRLIYYSQIVNDFQKGDIAEGYSVSREKKESFPLTVTSAQKNPTAFYLCASGERSEQYFGPGTRLTVT.

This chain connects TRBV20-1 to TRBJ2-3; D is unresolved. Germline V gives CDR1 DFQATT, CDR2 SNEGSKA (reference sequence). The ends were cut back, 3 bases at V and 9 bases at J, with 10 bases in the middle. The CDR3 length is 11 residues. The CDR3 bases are TGCAGTGCTAGTGGCGAGGTGACGCAGTATTTT. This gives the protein CSASGEVTQYF.

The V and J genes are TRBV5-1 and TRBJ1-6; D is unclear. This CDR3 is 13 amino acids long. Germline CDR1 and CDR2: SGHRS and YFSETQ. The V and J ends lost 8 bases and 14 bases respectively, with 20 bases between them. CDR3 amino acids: CASRSGVGLALHF. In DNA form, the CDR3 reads TGCGCCAGTAGGTCCGGGGTAGGTTTGGCCCTCCACTTT.

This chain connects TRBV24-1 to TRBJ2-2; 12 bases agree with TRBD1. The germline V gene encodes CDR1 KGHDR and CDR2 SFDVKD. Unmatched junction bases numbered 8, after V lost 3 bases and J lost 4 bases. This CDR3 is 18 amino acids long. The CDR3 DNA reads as TGTGCCACCAGTGATCCCCCCGGGACAGGGGGCATCACCGGGGAGCTGTTTTTT. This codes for CATSDPPGTGGITGELFF.

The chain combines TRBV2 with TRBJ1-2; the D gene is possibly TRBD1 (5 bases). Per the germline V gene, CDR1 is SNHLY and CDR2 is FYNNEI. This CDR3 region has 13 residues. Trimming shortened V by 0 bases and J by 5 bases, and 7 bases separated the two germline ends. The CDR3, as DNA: TGTGCCAGCAGTGAAGCGGGGGGATATGGCTACACCTTC. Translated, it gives CASSEAGGYGYTF.